These 17 T cell receptor beta chains came from one sample sequenced in a study of blood T cell repertoires in COVID-19. Only in-frame clones appear in the TCRdb table, and some are missing; sequencing was by immunoSEQ multiplex PCR. Altogether some 500,000 clones are present, 85% to 90% being singletons, with the ten largest covering roughly 8%. The sequencing sample was made of peripheral blood. The receptors were sampled from a woman between 50 and 59 years old with COVID-19, enrolled during active disease.

This clone was seen a few times. V usage is TRBV11-1 and J usage is TRBJ1-1; 9 bases agree with TRBD1. After removal of 5 bases from V and 7 bases from J, the junction contained 2 bases not matched to a gene. The CDR3 spans 12 residues. Germline V gives CDR1 SGHAT, CDR2 FQDESV (reference sequence). CDR3 DNA sequence: TGTGCCAGCAGCCAGACAGGGGGTGAAGCTTTCTTT. Translation: CASSQTGGEAFF.

This chain uses TRBV19 with TRBJ1-1; no clear D gene. Looked up from germline, CDR1 is LNHDA and CDR2 is SQIVND (reference sequence). The CDR3 spans 11 residues. The germline V and J ends were trimmed by 5 bases and 5 bases, with 6 bases remaining between them. CDR3 amino acids: CASSRLTEAFF. As DNA, the CDR3 is TGTGCCAGTAGTCGGTTGACTGAAGCTTTCTTT.

The chain carries TRBV2 and TRBJ2-7; D not certain. The CDR3 covers 12 residues. Trimming removed 2 bases from V and 3 bases from J, with 5 bases in between. Germline CDR1 is SNHLY and CDR2 is FYNNEI. CDR3 coding DNA: TGTGCCAGCAGTGAAATGAGCTACGAGCAGTACTTC. Its protein is CASSEMSYEQYF.

V usage is TRBV24-1 and J usage is TRBJ2-2, with 7 bases aligning to TRBD2. Germline loops: CDR1 KGHDR, CDR2 SFDVKD. This CDR3 has 17 residues. V shed 3 bases and J 4 bases; nucleotides not matched to a gene: 10. Here the CDR3 reads CATSDPRTERGTGELFF. Here the CDR3 DNA reads TGTGCCACCAGTGATCCCAGGACCGAGCGGGGCACCGGGGAGCTGTTTTTT.

This sequence joins TRBV7-9 and TRBJ2-2, with D tentatively TRBD1 (5 bases). Trimming pared 0 bases from V and 6 bases from J, leaving 14 bases between. The CDR3 length is 16 residues. CDR1 and CDR2 (germline): SEHNR, FQNEAQ (reference sequence). Written as DNA, the CDR3 is TGTGCCAGCAGCTTAGCAGTTGCGGCAGGGTCCGGGGAGCTGTTTTTT. Amino acids: CASSLAVAAGSGELFF.

The table lists this clone with a few counts. This chain links TRBV7-2 with TRBJ1-3; D possibly corresponds to TRBD1 (5 bases). Trimming removed 1 base from V and 4 bases from J, with 5 bases in between. Germline V gene sequence: CDR1 SGHTA, CDR2 FQGNSA. The CDR3 is made up of 13 amino acids. The CDR3 DNA is TGTGCCAGCAGCTTAGAGGGGGGAAACACCATATATTTT. It translates to CASSLEGGNTIYF.

This sequence joins TRBV3-1 (or the pseudogene TRBV3-2) and TRBJ1-1; 9 bases fit TRBD1. This CDR3 is 16 amino acids long. The germline gives CDR1 LGHDT, CDR2 YNNKEL (reference sequence). The ends lost 2 bases at V and 1 base at J; junction bases unmatched: 5. The CDR3 loop is CASSQSWTGANTEAFF. CDR3 bases: TGTGCCAGCAGCCAATCCTGGACAGGGGCGAACACTGAAGCTTTCTTT.

The V call is TRBV25-1, the J call TRBJ2-7; TRBD1 agrees at 10 bases. Trimming removed 6 bases from V and 3 bases from J; junction bases left unmatched: 8. The CDR3 extends over 15 amino acids. The germline CDR1 and CDR2 sequences are MGHDK and SYGVNS. DNA of the CDR3: TGTGCCAGCAGGGGCGCGGGACAGGGGAACTACGAGCAGTACTTC. Translation gives CASRGAGQGNYEQYF.

The V call is TRBV29-1, the J call TRBJ1-5; D is perhaps TRBD1 (6 bases). Germline lookup yields CDR1 SQVTM and CDR2 ANQGSEA. The CDR3 covers 14 residues. Trimming stripped 7 bases from V and 4 bases from J, with 17 bases between. The CDR3 sequence: CSAAYGGSNQPQHF. Written as DNA, the CDR3 is TGCAGCGCCGCCTATGGGGGCTCTAATCAGCCCCAGCATTTT.

CDR3 coding DNA: TGTGCCAGCAGCGGGACAGGGGGCTCCACCGGGGAGCTGTTTTTT. Translation gives CASSGTGGSTGELFF. The chain has TRBV6-2 or TRBV6-3 and TRBJ2-2; 12 bases match TRBD1. Germline V gene data show CDR1 as MNHEY and CDR2 as SVGEGT. Trimming removed 6 bases from V and 4 bases from J; junction bases left unmatched: 3. There are 15 residues in the CDR3.

The chain uses TRBV28 and TRBJ1-6, with 9 positions matching TRBD1. The V gene end was trimmed by 6 bases and the J gene end by 5 bases; junction bases not matched to a gene: 5. This CDR3 contains 15 residues. Germline V lookup: CDR1 MDHEN, CDR2 SYDVKM. CDR3: CASRVTGGDNSPLHF. The CDR3 bases are TGTGCCAGCAGGGTAACAGGGGGCGATAATTCACCCCTCCACTTT.

V gene TRBV19 combines with J gene TRBJ1-5, with D tentatively TRBD1 (5 bases). Germline-derived CDR1 and CDR2 are LNHDA and SQIVND (reference sequence). V was trimmed by 2 bases and J by 2 bases, leaving 16 bases between them. The CDR3 spans 17 residues. The chain's CDR3 is CASSITQGRYGNQPQHF. CDR3 DNA: TGTGCCAGTAGTATAACTCAGGGAAGGTATGGCAATCAGCCCCAGCATTTT.

The chain carries TRBV30 and TRBJ2-3; D unclear. V was shortened by 0 bases and J by 10 bases, with 11 bases between the two germline ends. Germline CDR1 is GTSNPN and CDR2 is SVGIG (reference sequence). CDR3 size: 12 residues. The chain's CDR3 is CAWSVAQHAQYF. The CDR3 nucleotides read TGTGCCTGGAGTGTGGCCCAACATGCGCAGTATTTT.

The gene calls are TRBV5-8 and TRBJ2-2; TRBD2 matches 12 bases. Germline values: CDR1 SGHTS, CDR2 YDEGEE. Trimming removed 3 bases from V and 2 bases from J; junction bases left unmatched: 5. The CDR3 length is 17 residues. DNA of the CDR3: TGTGCCAGCAGCTCCGGACTAGCGGGGACTAACACCGGGGAGCTGTTTTTT. This translates into CASSSGLAGTNTGELFF.

In nucleotides, the CDR3 is TGTGCCATCAGTGAGGTAGCGGGGGGCTCAGACATTCAGTACTTC. Translation: CAISEVAGGSDIQYF. This chain links TRBV10-3 with TRBJ2-4, with 10 bases aligning to TRBD2. The CDR3 length is 15 residues. Unmatched junction bases numbered 6, after V lost 2 bases and J lost 8 bases. CDR1 and CDR2 (germline): ENHRY, SYGVKD.

This rearrangement joins TRBV3-1 (or the pseudogene TRBV3-2) to TRBJ1-4; 7 positions agree with TRBD1. This CDR3 is 15 amino acids long. The germline CDR1 and CDR2 sequences are LGHDT and YNNKEL (reference sequence). Trimming took 5 bases from V and 4 from J; bases not matched to a gene: 7. The CDR3 reads CASSFRTGHNEKLFF. In DNA form, the CDR3 reads TGTGCCAGCAGCTTTCGGACAGGTCATAATGAAAAACTGTTTTTT.

The CDR3 loop reads CASSAGTLGPEAFF. The DNA for the CDR3 is TGTGCCAGCAGCGCCGGGACTTTAGGGCCTGAAGCTTTCTTT. The chain is built from TRBV7-8 and TRBJ1-1; TRBD1 is a possible D gene (5 bases). Germline CDR1 SGHVS, CDR2 FQNEAQ. V was cut by 5 bases and J by 6 bases, with 16 bases left in between. CDR3 size: 14 residues.